This is a list of T cell receptor beta chains from one sample in a study of CD8+ T cells in alopecia areata. Libraries were prepared by immunoSEQ multiplex PCR; TCRdb keeps only in-frame clonotypes and omits some of them. The table shows approximately 150,000 clones, with approximately 90% occurring only once. The sample in question was CD8+ T cells sorted from blood, obtained at week 4, from a patient treated with tofacitinib. The receptors were sampled from a human donor with alopecia areata. Both conserved end residues are part of each CDR3. A D gene is named only where the DNA matches it firmly. Only some rows state a clone size, as once, few, many or a class for expanded clones.

D gene: TRBD1; V gene: TRBV4-1; clone size: .; J gene: TRBJ1-1; CDR3 DNA: TGCGCCAGCAGCCAACCGGGACAGGGCTCTGAAGCTTTCTTT; CDR3 protein: CASSQPGQGSEAFF
D gene: .; V gene: TRBV29-1; clone size: .; J gene: TRBJ2-2; CDR3 DNA: TGCAGCGTGTCTGTCGACGGGGAGCTGTTTTTT; CDR3 protein: CSVSVDGELFF
D gene: .; V gene: TRBV7-2; clone size: .; J gene: TRBJ2-5; CDR3 DNA: TGTGCCAGCAGCCCCCACCACGGGAGCCGCCAAGAGACCCAGTACTTC; CDR3 protein: CASSPHHGSRQETQYF
D gene: .; V gene: TRBV30; clone size: .; J gene: TRBJ2-7; CDR3 DNA: TGTGCCTGGAGTTCAGGGGACGACTACGAGCAGTACTTC; CDR3 protein: CAWSSGDDYEQYF
D gene: TRBD2; V gene: TRBV14; clone size: .; J gene: TRBJ2-3; CDR3 DNA: TGTGCCAGCAGCCAAGATCAGGGACTAGTAACAGATACGCAGTATTTT; CDR3 protein: CASSQDQGLVTDTQYF
D gene: .; V gene: TRBV4-1; clone size: .; J gene: TRBJ2-1; CDR3 DNA: TGCGCCAGCAGCCAAGCAAGGTTCAATGAGCAGTTCTTC; CDR3 protein: CASSQARFNEQFF
D gene: .; V gene: TRBV9; clone size: .; J gene: TRBJ1-4; CDR3 DNA: TGTGCCAGCAGCGTGGGGGACGATGAAAAACTGTTTTTT; CDR3 protein: CASSVGDDEKLFF
D gene: .; V gene: TRBV9; clone size: .; J gene: TRBJ1-1; CDR3 DNA: TGTGCCAGCAGCGTATATGAGGTGAACACTGAAGCTTTCTTT; CDR3 protein: CASSVYEVNTEAFF
D gene: .; V gene: TRBV5-4; clone size: .; J gene: TRBJ2-5; CDR3 DNA: TGTGCCAGCAGCTTGCCAGGGATAGAGACCCAGTACTTC; CDR3 protein: CASSLPGIETQYF
D gene: TRBD1; V gene: TRBV6-6; clone size: .; J gene: TRBJ1-4; CDR3 DNA: TGTGCCAGCAGCGACGGGACAGCCATCCAAAACTTT; CDR3 protein: CASSDGTAIQNF
D gene: .; V gene: TRBV4-1; clone size: .; J gene: TRBJ1-1; CDR3 DNA: TGCGCCAGCAGCCAAATGTCGTGGGACACTGAAGCTTTCTTT; CDR3 protein: CASSQMSWDTEAFF
D gene: TRBD1; V gene: TRBV6-5; clone size: .; J gene: TRBJ2-7; CDR3 DNA: TGTGCCAGCAGTTACCCGGGACAGGGGATAAGCGAGCAGTACTTC; CDR3 protein: CASSYPGQGISEQYF
D gene: .; V gene: TRBV29-1; clone size: .; J gene: TRBJ2-7; CDR3 DNA: TGCAGCGCCTTTCGGGGAGAGGACGAGCAGTACTTC; CDR3 protein: CSAFRGEDEQYF
D gene: .; V gene: TRBV6-6; clone size: once; J gene: TRBJ2-3; CDR3 DNA: TGTGCCAGCAGTTACGTCAGTGACACAGATACGCAGTATTTT; CDR3 protein: CASSYVSDTDTQYF
D gene: TRBD1; V gene: TRBV29-1; clone size: .; J gene: TRBJ1-1; CDR3 DNA: TGCAGCGTATTACAGGGGACCACTGAAGCTTTCTTT; CDR3 protein: CSVLQGTTEAFF
D gene: .; V gene: TRBV19; clone size: .; J gene: TRBJ2-3; CDR3 DNA: TGTGCCAGTAGCCTCAGTCCTAGCACAGATACGCAGTATTTT; CDR3 protein: CASSLSPSTDTQYF
D gene: TRBD2; V gene: TRBV6-1; clone size: .; J gene: TRBJ2-1; CDR3 DNA: TGTGCCAGCAGTGAAGCGGGAGGGTACTTGAATGAGCAGTTCTTC; CDR3 protein: CASSEAGGYLNEQFF
D gene: TRBD1; V gene: TRBV28; clone size: .; J gene: TRBJ2-2; CDR3 DNA: TGTGCCAGCACCCTGGGACAGGGGAACACCGGGGAGCTGTTTTTT; CDR3 protein: CASTLGQGNTGELFF
D gene: .; V gene: TRBV21-1; clone size: .; J gene: TRBJ1-1; CDR3 DNA: TGTGCCAGCAGCAACCGCAGTCTAGCGGAGGAAGCTTTCTTT; CDR3 protein: CASSNRSLAEEAFF
D gene: .; V gene: TRBV27; clone size: .; J gene: TRBJ2-2; CDR3 DNA: TGTGCCAGCAGTTTATCTGGAGGTCCTCCCGGGGAGCTGTTTTTT; CDR3 protein: CASSLSGGPPGELFF
D gene: TRBD1; V gene: TRBV18; clone size: .; J gene: TRBJ2-1; CDR3 DNA: TGTGCCAGCTCACCAGGGACAGGGTACAATGAGCAGTTCTTC; CDR3 protein: CASSPGTGYNEQFF
D gene: .; V gene: TRBV30; clone size: .; J gene: TRBJ2-3; CDR3 DNA: TGTGCCTGGAGTGTGGGTGTAGGGTCAGATACGCAGTATTTT; CDR3 protein: CAWSVGVGSDTQYF
D gene: TRBD2; V gene: TRBV12-5; clone size: .; J gene: TRBJ2-3; CDR3 DNA: TGTGCTAGTGGTTTGGTCGGGGGGATAGGCACAGATACGCAGTATTTT; CDR3 protein: CASGLVGGIGTDTQYF
D gene: TRBD1; V gene: TRBV6-5; clone size: once; J gene: TRBJ1-1; CDR3 DNA: TGTGCCATCGTAGGGACAGGGGGCTCTGAAGCTTTCTTT; CDR3 protein: CAIVGTGGSEAFF
D gene: TRBD2; V gene: TRBV29-1; clone size: .; J gene: TRBJ2-7; CDR3 DNA: TGCAGCGTTGAAGACGAGGGGAGGGAAGCCTACGAGCAGTACTTC; CDR3 protein: CSVEDEGREAYEQYF
D gene: .; V gene: TRBV7-9; clone size: .; J gene: TRBJ2-7; CDR3 DNA: TGTGCCAGCAGCTCACCGGGCTTAAGCGAGCAGTACTTC; CDR3 protein: CASSSPGLSEQYF
D gene: TRBD1; V gene: TRBV7-8; clone size: .; J gene: TRBJ1-1; CDR3 DNA: TGTGCCAGCAGCTTAGCGGCGGGAGAAGGGACAGGTTTCATGAACACTGAAGCTTTCTTT; CDR3 protein: CASSLAAGEGTGFMNTEAFF
D gene: .; V gene: TRBV7-9; clone size: .; J gene: TRBJ2-2; CDR3 DNA: TGTGCCAGCAGAGGTACCACCGGGGAGCTGTTTTTT; CDR3 protein: CASRGTTGELFF
D gene: .; V gene: TRBV7-9; clone size: .; J gene: TRBJ2-7; CDR3 DNA: TGTGCCAGCAGCTCGCTCGGGGGTCCCAATCCCTACGAGCAGTACTTC; CDR3 protein: CASSSLGGPNPYEQYF
D gene: TRBD2; V gene: TRBV7-9; clone size: .; J gene: TRBJ2-1; CDR3 DNA: TGTGCCAGCAGCACCCTTAGCGGGAGACGCTTCTACAATGAGCAGTTCTTC; CDR3 protein: CASSTLSGRRFYNEQFF
D gene: .; V gene: TRBV14; clone size: .; J gene: TRBJ2-1; CDR3 DNA: TGTGCCAGCAGCCTAGGCAATGAGCAGTTCTTC; CDR3 protein: CASSLGNEQFF
D gene: .; V gene: TRBV6-5; clone size: once; J gene: TRBJ1-2; CDR3 DNA: TGTGCCAGCAGCCTCTACCGGACGGATGGCTACACCTTC; CDR3 protein: CASSLYRTDGYTF
D gene: .; V gene: TRBV19; clone size: .; J gene: TRBJ1-6; CDR3 DNA: TGTGCCAGTAGTATACACAAGGAGTATAATTCACCCCTCCACTTT; CDR3 protein: CASSIHKEYNSPLHF
D gene: TRBD2; V gene: TRBV27; clone size: .; J gene: TRBJ2-7; CDR3 DNA: TGTGCCAGCAGTTTTGGCGGGGGGGACGAGCAGTACTTC; CDR3 protein: CASSFGGGDEQYF
D gene: .; V gene: TRBV19; clone size: .; J gene: TRBJ1-5; CDR3 DNA: TGTGCCAGTAGTATTGGGCCCGGGGGTCAGCCCCAGCATTTT; CDR3 protein: CASSIGPGGQPQHF
D gene: .; V gene: TRBV13; clone size: .; J gene: TRBJ1-1; CDR3 DNA: TGTGCCAGCAGCACGAACCAGGGGCGAGCTTTCTTT; CDR3 protein: CASSTNQGRAFF
D gene: .; V gene: TRBV7-9; clone size: few; J gene: TRBJ2-5; CDR3 DNA: TGTGCCAGCAGCTTAGACCGAGAGACCCAGTACTTC; CDR3 protein: CASSLDRETQYF
D gene: TRBD1; V gene: TRBV7-3; clone size: .; J gene: TRBJ2-5; CDR3 DNA: TGTGCCAGCAGCTTATGCGGACAGGAGCCCCAAGAGACCCAGTACTTC; CDR3 protein: CASSLCGQEPQETQYF
D gene: .; V gene: TRBV9; clone size: few; J gene: TRBJ2-2; CDR3 DNA: TGTGCCAGCAGCCACCCGGGCGGGGAGCTGTTTTTT; CDR3 protein: CASSHPGGELFF
D gene: .; V gene: TRBV29-1; clone size: .; J gene: TRBJ2-7; CDR3 DNA: TGCAGCTTGCGCGTGGCCAGTTCGTTGGGCTACGAGCAGTACTTC; CDR3 protein: CSLRVASSLGYEQYF
D gene: .; V gene: TRBV29-1; clone size: .; J gene: TRBJ1-2; CDR3 DNA: TGCAGCGTCCCGGGACGGGGATATGGCTACACCTTC; CDR3 protein: CSVPGRGYGYTF